One sample yielded the 24 T cell receptor beta chains listed below, sequenced in a study of blood T cell repertoires in COVID-19. Sequencing was performed with immunoSEQ multiplex PCR; in TCRdb, only in-frame clones are kept and a portion is missing. Here the sample spans about 120,000 clones, 65% to 90% being singletons. The specimen sequenced was peripheral blood. Receptor source: an older man with acute or convalescent COVID-19.

The V call is TRBV5-6, the J call TRBJ2-2, with D perhaps matching TRBD1 (5 bases). The germline V gene has CDR1 SGHDT and CDR2 YYEEEE. V gave up 0 bases and J gave up 4 bases, with 16 bases separating them. The CDR3 loop spans 17 amino acids. Here the CDR3 reads CASSLVESGRITGELFF. Here the CDR3 DNA reads TGTGCCAGCAGCTTGGTTGAGTCAGGGCGGATCACCGGGGAGCTGTTTTTT. Using reference TRBV5-6 and TRBJ2-2 for the parts outside the CDR3, the full variable domain is DAGVTQSPTHLIKTRGQQVTLRCSPKSGHDTVSWYQQALGQGPQFIFQYYEEEERQRGNFPDRFSGHQFPNYSSELNVNALLLGDSALYLCASSLVESGRITGELFFGEGSRLTVL.

This chain uses TRBV25-1 with TRBJ1-2, with TRBD1 matching over 11 bases. With 2 bases clipped from V and 5 bases from J, the junction kept 4 bases outside the gene matches. Per the germline V gene, CDR1 is MGHDK and CDR2 is SYGVNS. The CDR3 contains 15 residues. The CDR3 loop reads CASSERGTGGYGYTF. The CDR3 DNA reads TGTGCCAGCAGTGAACGCGGGACAGGGGGATATGGCTACACCTTC.

The chain has TRBV28 and TRBJ1-2; D unresolved. The CDR3 runs 15 residues. Trimming stripped 3 bases from V and 4 bases from J, with 15 bases between. The germline CDR1 and CDR2 sequences are MDHEN and SYDVKM. The CDR3 protein is CASSLTPGGSYGYTF. CDR3 DNA: TGTGCCAGCAGTTTGACCCCGGGAGGGTCCTATGGCTACACCTTC.

The chain couples TRBV9 to TRBJ1-5; a possible D gene is TRBD1 (5 bases). CDR1 SGDLS and CDR2 YYNGEE come from the germline V gene. Trimming removed 0 bases from V and 6 bases from J, with 13 bases in between. CDR3 length equals 15 residues. The CDR3 reads CASSVGDQGSQPQHF. CDR3 in DNA: TGTGCCAGCAGCGTAGGCGATCAGGGTTCTCAGCCCCAGCATTTT.

For the CDR3, the DNA is TGTGCAAGCGTCCCGGCAGGGACTAACTATGGCTACACCTTC. Amino acid sequence: CASVPAGTNYGYTF. This chain links TRBV19 with TRBJ1-2, with D perhaps TRBD1 (5 bases). The CDR3 covers 14 residues. Per the germline V gene, CDR1 is LNHDA and CDR2 is SQIVND (reference sequence).

The chain is built from TRBV5-1 and TRBJ2-3; 15 nucleotides match TRBD2. Germline trimming cut 6 bases from V and 2 bases from J; bases unmatched to any gene: 4. The CDR3 is 16 residues long. The germline gives CDR1 SGHRS, CDR2 YFSETQ. The CDR3: CASKGLAGGSTDTQYF. As DNA, the CDR3 is TGCGCCAGCAAGGGACTAGCGGGGGGCTCCACAGATACGCAGTATTTT.

The J gene is TRBJ1-2, the V gene TRBV24-1, with unresolved D. The CDR3 is 14 residues long. Germline-derived CDR1 and CDR2 are KGHDR and SFDVKD. Trimming removed 4 bases at V and 4 bases at J, with 12 bases between. The CDR3 region is CATSDSGTAYGYTF. In DNA form, the CDR3 reads TGTGCCACCAGTGACTCAGGCACGGCCTATGGCTACACCTTC.

This clone has only a few counts. V and J are TRBV29-1 and TRBJ1-2, with D possibly matching TRBD1 (6 bases). Germline V gene lookup returns CDR1 SQVTM and CDR2 ANQGSEA. V gave up 3 bases and J gave up 2 bases, with 13 bases separating them. CDR3 size: 14 residues. In DNA, the CDR3 is TGCAGCGTTGAGGGGGCGGGAGGAAACTATGGCTACACCTTC. Encoded protein: CSVEGAGGNYGYTF.

This rearrangement joins TRBV15 to TRBJ2-7, with D maybe TRBD2 (5 bases). The CDR3 loop spans 15 amino acids. Trimming cost V 0 bases and J 7 bases, with 16 bases left between them. Germline V gene sequence: CDR1 LNHNV, CDR2 YYDKDF (reference sequence). For the CDR3, the DNA is TGTGCCACCAGCAGAGAAGGAAGAAAGTCGGGAGAGCAGTACTTC. Translating it yields CATSREGRKSGEQYF.

In this sample, this clone turned up a few times. The chain carries TRBV5-1 and TRBJ2-5; 7 bases are a match to TRBD2. The CDR3 loop spans 15 amino acids. V gave up 3 bases and J gave up 0 bases; unmatched junction bases: 5. Per germline, CDR1 SGHRS and CDR2 YFSETQ. CDR3 in amino acids: CASSSGTTYQETQYF. The CDR3, as DNA: TGCGCCAGCAGCTCCGGGACTACGTACCAAGAGACCCAGTACTTC.

This clone was seen just once. The V call is TRBV19, the J call TRBJ1-2, with D uncertain. Germline-derived CDR1 and CDR2 are LNHDA and SQIVND (reference sequence). V lost 6 bases and J 7 bases, leaving 12 bases between the germline ends. The CDR3 spans 12 residues. The CDR3 is CASSPPGVGYTF. In nucleotides, the CDR3 is TGTGCCAGTAGCCCCCCCGGGGTTGGCTACACCTTC.

CDR3 nucleotides: TGTGCCAGCAGCCCTCAGAGCGGGAGGGGAGAAAATGAGCAGTTCTTC. Amino acids: CASSPQSGRGENEQFF. The chain combines TRBV7-2 with TRBJ2-1, with 10 nucleotides matching TRBD2. Trimming removed 5 bases from V and 7 bases from J; junction bases left unmatched: 11. Germline CDR1 SGHTA, CDR2 FQGNSA. This CDR3 is 16 amino acids long.

The V and J genes are TRBV27 and TRBJ1-5; D is uncertain. V was trimmed by 3 bases and J by 2 bases, leaving 5 bases between them. The CDR3 extends over 13 amino acids. CDR1 is MNHEY and CDR2 is SMNVEV in the germline V gene (reference sequence). CDR3 region: CASSLRGNQPQHF. The CDR3 coding sequence is TGTGCCAGCAGTTTGAGGGGCAATCAGCCCCAGCATTTT.

The chain has TRBV24-1 and TRBJ1-5; 8 positions agree with TRBD1. This CDR3 is built from 17 residues. Per germline, CDR1 KGHDR and CDR2 SFDVKD. The V and J ends lost 0 bases and 6 bases, in that order; junction bases with no gene match: 9. The CDR3, as DNA: TGTGCCACCAGTGATTTGTCGCGACAGGGGCGAGGTCAGCCCCAGCATTTT. Protein sequence: CATSDLSRQGRGQPQHF.

The chain couples TRBV5-4 to TRBJ1-1; 10 bases align to TRBD1. V trimming: 3 bases; J trimming: 4 bases; junction bases outside the gene matches: 0. Germline V CDR1 and CDR2: SGHNT, YYREEE (reference sequence). The CDR3 contains 13 residues. The CDR3: CASSWDRGTEAFF. The CDR3 coding sequence is TGTGCCAGCAGCTGGGACAGGGGCACTGAAGCTTTCTTT.

The V and J genes are TRBV27 and TRBJ2-7; D is possibly TRBD2 (5 bases). Trimming pared 2 bases from V and 2 bases from J, leaving 10 bases between. This CDR3 region has 14 residues. Germline V CDR1 and CDR2: MNHEY, SMNVEV (reference sequence). DNA of the CDR3: TGTGCCAGCAGTTTAGATAGGCGGGCCTACGAGCAGTACTTC. As protein: CASSLDRRAYEQYF.

The J gene is TRBJ1-5, the V gene TRBV6-1, with TRBD1 as a possible D gene (5 bases). The CDR3 runs 15 residues. Trimming shortened V by 1 base and J by 1 base, and 8 bases separated the two germline ends. Germline loops: CDR1 MNHNS, CDR2 SASEGT. CDR3 sequence: CASSEEGYSNQPQHF. CDR3 DNA: TGTGCCAGCAGTGAAGAGGGGTACAGCAATCAGCCCCAGCATTTT.

V usage is TRBV28 and J usage is TRBJ2-7, with D hard to call. Trimming left V 4 bases short and J 7 bases short, with 11 bases between. This CDR3 is built from 12 residues. The germline gives CDR1 MDHEN, CDR2 SYDVKM. CDR3 amino acids: CASSSRSQEQYF. CDR3 DNA sequence: TGTGCCAGCAGTTCGAGGAGTCAAGAGCAGTACTTC.

The gene calls are TRBV7-9 and TRBJ1-1; D gene unclear. Germline values: CDR1 SEHNR, CDR2 FQNEAQ (reference sequence). CDR3 length: 18 amino acids. Trimming shortened V by 3 bases and J by 0 bases, and 20 bases separated the two germline ends. The CDR3 is CASSLPKVWENMNTEAFF. CDR3 bases: TGTGCCAGCAGCTTGCCCAAGGTCTGGGAGAACATGAACACTGAAGCTTTCTTT.

The table lists this clone with a count of one. This rearrangement joins TRBV7-3 to TRBJ2-2, with 7 bases that match TRBD1. Trimming cost V 5 bases and J 6 bases; bases outside gene matches: 9. Germline CDR1 is SGHTA and CDR2 is FQGTGA. The CDR3 runs 15 residues. This CDR3 reads CASSRGGREPGELFF. The CDR3 nucleotides read TGTGCCAGCAGCCGAGGGGGCAGGGAACCCGGGGAGCTGTTTTTT.

J is TRBJ2-4 and V is TRBV10-2; D not certain. Germline CDR1 and CDR2: WSHSY and SAAADI. V was shortened by 3 bases and J by 0 bases, with 9 bases between the two germline ends. The CDR3 extends over 15 amino acids. Written as DNA, the CDR3 is TGCGCCAGCAGTGATCTACTGCGAGCCAAAAACATTCAGTACTTC. Its translation is CASSDLLRAKNIQYF.

Details on this clone: The sample holds other DNA sequences that translate to the same CDR3. The chain links TRBV5-4 to TRBJ2-3, with D tentatively TRBD2 (5 bases). This CDR3 contains 14 residues. The ends were cut back, 2 bases at V and 1 base at J, with 8 bases in the middle. Germline V gene lookup returns CDR1 SGHNT and CDR2 YYREEE (reference sequence). CDR3 sequence (DNA): TGTGCCAGCAGCTTAGGTAGCGGCACAGATACGCAGTATTTT. Translation gives CASSLGSGTDTQYF. Based on the CDR3 plus reference TRBV5-4 and TRBJ2-3, the full variable domain is ETGVTQSPTHLIKTRGQQVTLRCSSQSGHNTVSWYQQALGQGPQFIFQYYREEENGRGNFPPRFSGLQFPNYSSELNVNALELDDSALYLCASSLGSGTDTQYFGPGTRLTVL.

V and J are TRBV19 and TRBJ1-5, with D tentatively TRBD1 (5 bases). CDR1 and CDR2 (germline): LNHDA, SQIVND (reference sequence). The CDR3 spans 15 residues. The V end was cut by 6 bases, the J end by 0 bases, with 12 bases between. CDR3 nucleotide sequence: TGTGCCAGTAGAGCGGGACTCATTAGCAATCAGCCCCAGCATTTT. Translation gives CASRAGLISNQPQHF.

V gene TRBV27 combines with J gene TRBJ1-1; no firm D call. Germline lookup yields CDR1 MNHEY and CDR2 SMNVEV (reference sequence). V lost 6 bases and J 3 bases, leaving 11 bases between the germline ends. The CDR3 is 13 residues long. Here the CDR3 reads CASSPLRDTEAFF. Written as DNA, the CDR3 is TGTGCCAGCAGCCCCCTTCGAGACACTGAAGCTTTCTTT.